Listed here are 3 T cell receptor beta chains from one sample, sequenced in a study of blood T cell repertoires in COVID-19. TCRdb's table, derived via immunoSEQ multiplex PCR, lists solely in-frame clones and lacks some. The sample consists of roughly 700,000 clones, 80% to 90% of them appearing once. The specimen was peripheral blood. Every receptor here comes from a woman younger than 30 with acute or convalescent COVID-19.

This clone was counted only a few times. The chain carries TRBV27 and TRBJ1-6; 8 bases line up with TRBD1. V lost 4 bases and J lost 6; bases outside the gene matches: 11. The CDR3 sequence is 17 residues long. Germline CDR1 reads MNHEY; CDR2 reads SMNVEV (reference sequence). This chain's CDR3 is CASSSRTGLGGNSPLHF. The CDR3 DNA sequence: TGTGCCAGCAGTTCCCGGACAGGGCTGGGAGGTAATTCACCCCTCCACTTT.

The chain joins TRBV28 to TRBJ1-1, with 10 nucleotides matching TRBD1. This CDR3 is built from 16 residues. Looked up from germline, CDR1 is MDHEN and CDR2 is SYDVKM. Trimming took 5 bases from V and 4 from J; bases not matched to a gene: 10. The CDR3 reads CASSPPEGTGATEAFF. CDR3 DNA sequence: TGTGCCAGCAGTCCCCCTGAGGGGACAGGGGCCACTGAAGCTTTCTTT.

The CDR3 bases are TGTGCCAGCAGCTTACGACAGGGGGCGGGGGCGGCTGAAGCTTTCTTT. It encodes CASSLRQGAGAAEAFF. The V call is TRBV9, the J call TRBJ1-1; 10 nucleotides agree with TRBD1. Unmatched junction bases numbered 12, after V lost 4 bases and J lost 6 bases. Germline V gene data show CDR1 as SGDLS and CDR2 as YYNGEE. The CDR3 covers 16 residues.